This T cell receptor beta chain was sequenced during a study of blood T cell repertoires in COVID-19. Study information: The analysed material was cDNA or gDNA that came from T cells, B-cell-depleted T cells, or PBMCs.

Profiling relied on immunoSEQ multiplex PCR, and the TCRdb table lists in-frame clones only, not all of them. The table has 200,000 to 250,000 clones, under 90% seen once. The germline gives CDR1 MGHDK, CDR2 SYGVNS. The CDR3 is 14 residues long. Trimming pared 5 bases from V and 2 bases from J, leaving 10 bases between. This clone occurred a few times. This sequence originates from a man at least 80 years old with acute or convalescent COVID-19. The sample taken for sequencing was peripheral blood. The V and J genes are TRBV25-1 and TRBJ1-3; D unresolved. CDR3 sequence (DNA): TGTGCCAGCAGTCTTCCAGGCCCTGGAAACACCATATATTTT. Amino acids: CASSLPGPGNTIYF.